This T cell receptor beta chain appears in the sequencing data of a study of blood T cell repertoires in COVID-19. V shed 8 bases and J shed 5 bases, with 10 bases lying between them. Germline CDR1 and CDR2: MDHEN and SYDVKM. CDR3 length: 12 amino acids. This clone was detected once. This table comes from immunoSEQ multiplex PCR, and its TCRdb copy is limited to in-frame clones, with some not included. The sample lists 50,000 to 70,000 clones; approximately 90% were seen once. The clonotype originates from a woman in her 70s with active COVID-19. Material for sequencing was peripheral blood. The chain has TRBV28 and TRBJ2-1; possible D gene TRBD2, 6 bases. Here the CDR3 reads CASRTGDNEQFF. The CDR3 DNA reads TGTGCCAGCCGAACGGGGGACAATGAGCAGTTCTTC. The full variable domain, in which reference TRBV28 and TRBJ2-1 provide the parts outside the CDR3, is DVKVTQSSRYLVKRTGEKVFLECVQDMDHENMFWYRQDPGLGLRLIYFSYDVKMKEKGDIPEGYSVSREKKERFSLILESASTNQTSMYLCASRTGDNEQFFGPGTRLTVL.